This T cell receptor beta chain is from a study of cytomegalovirus exposure and HLA in healthy donors. The germline CDR1 and CDR2 sequences are MNHEY and SMNVEV (reference sequence). The CDR3 has 18 residues. The V segment lost 0 bases and the J segment 4 bases; nucleotides outside the gene matches: 5. Everyone who donated was a healthy bone marrow donor. 60 Vbeta and 13 Jbeta primers were used in PCR. The repertoire was sequenced with immunoSEQ multiplex PCR; TCRdb's copy has only in-frame clones and lacks some. The sample consists of fewer than 140,000 clones, more than 60% of them appearing once. This rearrangement joins TRBV27 to TRBJ2-5; TRBD2 aligns across 16 bases. This sequence originates from a man aged 40-50 years in good health and CMV-seronegative. The sequencing input was PBMCs. The CDR3 here is CASSLSGTSGGARETQYF. In DNA form, the CDR3 reads TGTGCCAGCAGTTTATCGGGGACTAGCGGGGGGGCCCGAGAGACCCAGTACTTC.